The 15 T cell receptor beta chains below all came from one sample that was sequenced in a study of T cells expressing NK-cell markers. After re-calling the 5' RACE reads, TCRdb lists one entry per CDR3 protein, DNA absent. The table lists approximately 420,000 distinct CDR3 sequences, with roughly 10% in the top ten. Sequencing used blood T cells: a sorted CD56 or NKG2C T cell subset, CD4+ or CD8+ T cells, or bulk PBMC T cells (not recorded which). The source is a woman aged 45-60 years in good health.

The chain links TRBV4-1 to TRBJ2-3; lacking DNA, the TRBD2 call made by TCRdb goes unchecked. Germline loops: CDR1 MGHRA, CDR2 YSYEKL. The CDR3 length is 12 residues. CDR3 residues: CASSQAGGGQYF.

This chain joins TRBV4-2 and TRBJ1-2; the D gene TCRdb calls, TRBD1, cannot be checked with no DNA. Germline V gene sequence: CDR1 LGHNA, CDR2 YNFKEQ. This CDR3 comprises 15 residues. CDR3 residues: CASSQSTGGVYGYTF.

The CDR3 protein is CASSSSVLASGRISEQFF. V gene TRBV4-2 combines with J gene TRBJ2-1; TCRdb reports TRBD2, a call that lacks DNA to check it against. CDR1 is LGHNA, CDR2 YNFKEQ, per germline. CDR3 size: 18 residues.

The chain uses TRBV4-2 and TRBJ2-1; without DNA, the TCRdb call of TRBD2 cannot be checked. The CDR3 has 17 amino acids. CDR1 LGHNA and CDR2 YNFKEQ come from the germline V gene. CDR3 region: CASSQTSGLASHNEQFF.

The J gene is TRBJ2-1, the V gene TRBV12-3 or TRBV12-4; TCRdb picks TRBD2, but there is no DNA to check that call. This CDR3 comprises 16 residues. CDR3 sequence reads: CASTWEAGGPLNEQFF.

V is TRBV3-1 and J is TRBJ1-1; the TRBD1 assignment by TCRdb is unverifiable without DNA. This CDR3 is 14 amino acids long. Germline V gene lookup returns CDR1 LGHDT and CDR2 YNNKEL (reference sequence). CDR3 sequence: CASSLTRGNTEAFF.

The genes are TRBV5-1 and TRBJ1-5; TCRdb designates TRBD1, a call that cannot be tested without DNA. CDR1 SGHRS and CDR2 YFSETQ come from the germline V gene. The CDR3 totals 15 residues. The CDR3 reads CASSPGGGASQPQHF.

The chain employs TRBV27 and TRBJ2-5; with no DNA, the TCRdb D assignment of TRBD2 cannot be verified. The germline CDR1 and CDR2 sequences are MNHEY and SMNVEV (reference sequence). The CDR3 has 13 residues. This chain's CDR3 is CASSSRAWETQYF.

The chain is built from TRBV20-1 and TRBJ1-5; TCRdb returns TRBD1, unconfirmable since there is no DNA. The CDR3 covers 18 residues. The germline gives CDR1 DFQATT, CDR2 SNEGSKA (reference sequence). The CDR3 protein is CSARDAQGAISVDQPQHF.

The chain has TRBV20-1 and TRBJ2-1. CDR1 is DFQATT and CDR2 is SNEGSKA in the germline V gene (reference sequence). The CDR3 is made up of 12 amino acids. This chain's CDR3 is CSARAGRNEQFF.

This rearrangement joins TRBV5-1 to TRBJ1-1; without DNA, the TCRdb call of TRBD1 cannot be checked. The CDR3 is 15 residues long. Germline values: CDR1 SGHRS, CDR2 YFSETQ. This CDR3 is CASSFMAGARTEAFF.

CDR3 loop: CAISEQAGAATDTQYF. This chain uses TRBV10-3 with TRBJ2-3; the D gene TCRdb calls, TRBD2, cannot be checked with no DNA. Germline V gene lookup returns CDR1 ENHRY and CDR2 SYGVKD. The CDR3 covers 16 residues.

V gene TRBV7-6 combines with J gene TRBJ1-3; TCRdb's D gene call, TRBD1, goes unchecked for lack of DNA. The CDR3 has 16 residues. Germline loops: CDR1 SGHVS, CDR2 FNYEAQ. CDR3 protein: CASSPPGTGAGNTIYF.

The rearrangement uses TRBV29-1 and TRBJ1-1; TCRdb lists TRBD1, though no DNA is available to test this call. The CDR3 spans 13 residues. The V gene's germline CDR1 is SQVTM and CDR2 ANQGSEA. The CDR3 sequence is CSAVGGRKTEAFF.

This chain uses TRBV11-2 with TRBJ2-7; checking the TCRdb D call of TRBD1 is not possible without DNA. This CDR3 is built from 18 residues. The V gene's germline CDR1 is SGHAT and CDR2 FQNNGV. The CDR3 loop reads CASSLEVPRVVILSEQYF.